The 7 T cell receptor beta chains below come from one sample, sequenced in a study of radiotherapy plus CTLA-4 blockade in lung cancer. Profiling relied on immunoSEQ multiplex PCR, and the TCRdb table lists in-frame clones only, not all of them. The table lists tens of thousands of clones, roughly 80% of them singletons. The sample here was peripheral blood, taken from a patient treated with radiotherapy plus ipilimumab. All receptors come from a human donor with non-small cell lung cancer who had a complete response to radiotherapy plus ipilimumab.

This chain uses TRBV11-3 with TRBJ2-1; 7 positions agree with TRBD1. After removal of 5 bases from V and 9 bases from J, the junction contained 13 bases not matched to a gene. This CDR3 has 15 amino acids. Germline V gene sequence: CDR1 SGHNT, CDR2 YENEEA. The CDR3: CASSQGQTAQSEQFF. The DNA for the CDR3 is TGTGCCAGCAGCCAGGGACAGACGGCGCAGAGTGAGCAGTTCTTC.

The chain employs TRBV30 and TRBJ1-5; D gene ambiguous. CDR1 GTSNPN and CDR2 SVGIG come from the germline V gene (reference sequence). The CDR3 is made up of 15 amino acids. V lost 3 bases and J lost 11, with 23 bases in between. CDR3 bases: TGTGCCTGGAGCCTAGCAAACCGAGCTCTCTGGGCCCAGCATTTT. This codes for CAWSLANRALWAQHF.

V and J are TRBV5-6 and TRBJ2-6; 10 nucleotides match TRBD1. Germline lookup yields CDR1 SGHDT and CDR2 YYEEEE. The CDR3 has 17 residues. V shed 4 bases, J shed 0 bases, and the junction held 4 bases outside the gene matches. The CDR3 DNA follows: TGTGCCAGCAGCACCCGGGACAGGGGCTCTGGGGCCAACGTCCTGACTTTC. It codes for CASSTRDRGSGANVLTF.

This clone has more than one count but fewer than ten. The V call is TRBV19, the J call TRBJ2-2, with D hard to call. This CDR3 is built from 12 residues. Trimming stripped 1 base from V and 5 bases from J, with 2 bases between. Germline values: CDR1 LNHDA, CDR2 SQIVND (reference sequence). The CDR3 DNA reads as TGTGCCAGTAGTATAGTGACCGGGGAGCTGTTTTTT. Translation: CASSIVTGELFF. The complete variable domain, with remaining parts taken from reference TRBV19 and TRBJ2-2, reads DGGITQSPKYLFRKEGQNVTLSCEQNLNHDAMYWYRQDPGQGLRLIYYSQIVNDFQKGDIAEGYSVSREKKESFPLTVTSAQKNPTAFYLCASSIVTGELFFGEGSRLTVL.

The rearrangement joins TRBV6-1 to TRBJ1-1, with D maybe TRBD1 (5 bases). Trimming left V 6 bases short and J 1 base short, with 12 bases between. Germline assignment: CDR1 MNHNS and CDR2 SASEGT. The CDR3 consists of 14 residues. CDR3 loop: CASRGTGWNTEAFF. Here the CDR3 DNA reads TGTGCCAGCAGGGGTACAGGTTGGAACACTGAAGCTTTCTTT.

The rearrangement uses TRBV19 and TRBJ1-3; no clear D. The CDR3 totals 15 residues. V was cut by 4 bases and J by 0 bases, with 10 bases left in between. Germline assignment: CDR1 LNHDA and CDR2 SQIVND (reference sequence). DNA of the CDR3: TGTGCCAGTAGTACAAGGACGGCCTCTGGAAACACCATATATTTT. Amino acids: CASSTRTASGNTIYF. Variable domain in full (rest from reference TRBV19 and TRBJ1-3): DGGITQSPKYLFRKEGQNVTLSCEQNLNHDAMYWYRQDPGQGLRLIYYSQIVNDFQKGDIAEGYSVSREKKESFPLTVTSAQKNPTAFYLCASSTRTASGNTIYFGEGSWLTVV.

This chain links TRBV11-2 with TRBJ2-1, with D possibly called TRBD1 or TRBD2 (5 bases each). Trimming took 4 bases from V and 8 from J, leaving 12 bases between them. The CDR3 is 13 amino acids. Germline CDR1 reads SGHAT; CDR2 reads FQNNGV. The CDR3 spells CASSSSEGYEQFF. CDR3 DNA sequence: TGTGCCAGCAGCTCCTCTGAGGGGTATGAGCAGTTCTTC.